Listed below are T cell receptor beta chains from one sample, sequenced in a study of control samples from healthy donors and cancer patients. Sequencing used immunoSEQ multiplex PCR; TCRdb keeps in-frame clones, though not all of them. The sample has fewer than 200,000 clones; the top ten hold approximately 2.2%. The sequenced sample was blood. These receptors were taken from a woman aged 25 to 45 in good health. The CDR3 runs from the conserved cysteine through the conserved F or W. The D gene is left open where the match is weak.

CDR3aa,CDR3nt,d_gene,j_gene,len,v_gene
CASSLERGAPSADTQYF,TGTGCCAGCAGCCTAGAGCGGGGGGCCCCCTCGGCAGATACGCAGTATTTT,TRBD2,TRBJ2-3,17,TRBV7-2
CASSYTSRKETQYF,TGTGCCAGCAGTTACACTTCCAGAAAAGAGACCCAGTACTTC,-,TRBJ2-5,14,TRBV6-2/TRBV6-3
CASSPSRGPSGYTF,TGTGCCAGCTCACCGAGTCGAGGTCCGAGCGGCTACACCTTC,-,TRBJ1-2,14,TRBV18
CASSLYGSGNNEQFF,TGTGCCAGCAGCTTATATGGTAGCGGGAACAATGAGCAGTTCTTC,TRBD2,TRBJ2-1,15,TRBV7-3
CATSSSQGEQETQYF,TGTGCCACCAGCAGTTCACAGGGAGAACAAGAGACCCAGTACTTC,-,TRBJ2-5,15,TRBV15
CASSDPQLGPETQYF,TGTGCCAGCAGTGACCCTCAACTGGGACCCGAGACCCAGTACTTC,-,TRBJ2-5,15,TRBV6-4
CAISPGEADTIYF,TGTGCCATCAGTCCCGGTGAGGCAGACACCATATATTTT,-,TRBJ1-3,13,TRBV10-3
CASSYAGTNPHQPQHF,TGTGCCAGCAGCTACGCCGGGACGAATCCCCATCAGCCCCAGCATTTT,-,TRBJ1-5,16,TRBV7-2
CASSSGQNFYEQYF,TGTGCCAGCAGCTCGGGACAGAATTTCTACGAGCAGTACTTC,TRBD1,TRBJ2-7,14,TRBV13
CASSLYTRGGELFF,TGCGCCAGCAGCTTGTATACGAGAGGCGGGGAGCTGTTTTTT,-,TRBJ2-2,14,TRBV5-1
CARSLLASATEKTYEQYF,TGTGCCAGAAGCTTATTAGCCTCCGCTACGGAAAAGACGTACGAGCAGTACTTC,-,TRBJ2-7,18,TRBV7-5
CASSQDLLNNEQFF,TGTGCCAGCAGCCAAGATCTTCTGAACAATGAGCAGTTCTTC,-,TRBJ2-1,14,TRBV3-1/TRBV3-2
CASSLGIGGPGNTIYF,TGTGCCAGCAGCTTGGGCATCGGGGGTCCCGGAAACACCATATATTTT,-,TRBJ1-3,16,TRBV5-4
CASSSWTASNQPQHF,TGTGCCAGCAGTTCCTGGACAGCAAGCAATCAGCCCCAGCATTTT,-,TRBJ1-5,15,TRBV6-2/TRBV6-3
CSVSGGGFDTEAFF,TGCAGCGTTTCGGGAGGGGGCTTCGACACTGAAGCTTTCTTT,TRBD1,TRBJ1-1,14,TRBV29-1
CASSFGETQYF,TGCGCCAGCAGCTTCGGAGAGACCCAGTACTTC,-,TRBJ2-5,11,TRBV5-1
CASARGYTIYF,TGTGCCAGTGCCAGGGGCTACACCATATATTTT,-,TRBJ1-3,11,TRBV6-5
CASSRPSGINTEAFF,TGTGCCAGCAGCCGACCGTCCGGGATCAACACTGAAGCTTTCTTT,-,TRBJ1-1,15,TRBV7-9
CASRGGESYEQYF,TGTGCCAGCAGGGGGGGGGAATCCTACGAGCAGTACTTC,TRBD2,TRBJ2-7,13,TRBV27
CASSLVENQPQHF,TGTGCCAGCAGCTTAGTGGAGAATCAGCCCCAGCATTTT,-,TRBJ1-5,13,TRBV7-2
CASSQAGGLGGYTF,TGTGCCAGCAGCCAAGCAGGCGGTCTGGGGGGCTACACCTTC,-,TRBJ1-2,14,TRBV4-2
CASSSWPRSEAFF,TGTGCCAGCAGTTCTTGGCCTCGCTCTGAAGCTTTCTTT,-,TRBJ1-1,13,TRBV27
CASSLGQGANYEQYF,TGTGCCAGCAGCTTAGGACAGGGTGCAAACTACGAGCAGTACTTC,-,TRBJ2-7,15,TRBV13
CASSSDRANYGYTF,TGTGCCAGCAGTTCGGACAGGGCTAACTATGGCTACACCTTC,TRBD1,TRBJ1-2,14,TRBV6-5
CASSSGLYNSPLHF,TGTGCCAGCAGCTCCGGACTGTATAATTCACCCCTCCACTTT,-,TRBJ1-6,14,TRBV5-6
CASRSRQGNNEKLFF,TGTGCCAGCAGGTCCAGACAGGGCAACAATGAAAAACTGTTTTTT,TRBD1,TRBJ1-4,15,TRBV6-5
CASSYSGLNQPQHF,TGTGCCAGCAGTTACTCTGGTTTGAATCAGCCCCAGCATTTT,-,TRBJ1-5,14,TRBV6-2/TRBV6-3
CASSLWANYGYTF,TGTGCCAGCAGTTTATGGGCCAACTATGGCTACACCTTC,-,TRBJ1-2,13,TRBV28
CASSEKAGGFSAQYF,TGTGCCAGCAGTGAAAAAGCGGGGGGCTTCTCGGCGCAGTATTTT,TRBD2,TRBJ2-3,15,TRBV6-1
CASSSTGGNQPQHF,TGTGCCAGCAGCTCTACAGGGGGCAATCAGCCCCAGCATTTT,TRBD1,TRBJ1-5,14,TRBV7-2
CASSHGGLQPQHF,TGTGCCAGCAGTCACGGGGGGTTGCAGCCCCAGCATTTT,-,TRBJ1-5,13,TRBV6-5
CASSRGSGGAGGETQYF,TGTGCCAGCAGTAGAGGTAGCGGGGGGGCCGGGGGAGAGACCCAGTACTTC,TRBD2,TRBJ2-5,17,TRBV28
CASSSGLRVYEQYF,TGTGCCAGCAGCTCCGGGTTAAGGGTTTACGAGCAGTACTTC,-,TRBJ2-7,14,TRBV7-9
CASSPNVVEEKLFF,TGTGCCAGCAGTCCGAACGTGGTTGAGGAAAAACTGTTTTTT,-,TRBJ1-4,14,TRBV28
CASSELGTGNQPQHF,TGTGCCAGCAGTGAATTAGGGACAGGCAATCAGCCCCAGCATTTT,TRBD1,TRBJ1-5,15,TRBV6-1
CASSPLPLVDRGQTYEQYF,TGTGCCAGCTCACCCCTTCCACTGGTTGACAGGGGTCAGACCTACGAGCAGTACTTC,TRBD1,TRBJ2-7,19,TRBV18
CASSQEGTKTQYF,TGTGCCAGCAGCCAAGAGGGCACGAAGACGCAGTATTTT,-,TRBJ2-3,13,TRBV3-1/TRBV3-2
CSVGGGVIETQYF,TGCAGCGTTGGAGGGGGGGTTATAGAGACCCAGTACTTC,-,TRBJ2-5,13,TRBV29-1
CASIEDRGYNSPLHF,TGTGCCAGCATCGAGGACAGGGGTTATAATTCACCCCTCCACTTT,TRBD1,TRBJ1-6,15,TRBV2
CASSLLGQQTEAFF,TGTGCCAGCAGTTTACTGGGCCAACAAACTGAAGCTTTCTTT,-,TRBJ1-1,14,TRBV27
CASSQRPETGGEKLFF,TGCGCCAGCAGCCAAAGGCCCGAGACAGGGGGAGAAAAACTGTTTTTT,TRBD1,TRBJ1-4,16,TRBV4-1
CASSLFQGGFNIQYF,TGTGCCAGCAGTTTATTTCAGGGAGGGTTTAACATTCAGTACTTC,TRBD2,TRBJ2-4,15,TRBV27
CASSVMTTGELFF,TGTGCCAGTAGTGTAATGACCACCGGGGAGCTGTTTTTT,-,TRBJ2-2,13,TRBV19
CASGGLSGGEKLFF,TGTGCCAGCGGGGGACTGAGTGGCGGTGAAAAACTGTTTTTT,-,TRBJ1-4,14,TRBV3-1/TRBV3-2
CASSPQGNNQPQHF,TGTGCCAGCAGTCCGCAGGGGAACAATCAGCCCCAGCATTTT,-,TRBJ1-5,14,TRBV27
CSVDGQSYGYTF,TGCAGCGTTGACGGACAGTCCTATGGCTACACCTTC,-,TRBJ1-2,12,TRBV29-1
CASSLAPPGAPAWWPLHF,TGTGCCAGCAGCTTAGCCCCCCCCGGGGCACCGGCTTGGTGGCCCCTCCACTTT,-,TRBJ1-6,18,TRBV11-2
CASSLLMTGTWDGYTF,TGTGCCAGCTCACTCCTTATGACCGGGACTTGGGATGGCTACACCTTC,-,TRBJ1-2,16,TRBV18
CSAPSGQGDSPLHF,TGCAGCGCTCCTTCGGGACAGGGTGATTCACCCCTCCACTTT,TRBD1,TRBJ1-6,14,TRBV29-1
CASSRPTGAGDSPLHF,TGTGCCAGCAGTCGACCCACAGGGGCCGGGGATTCACCCCTCCACTTT,TRBD1,TRBJ1-6,16,TRBV6-6
CASRGRDRANTEAFF,TGTGCCAGCAGGGGCCGGGACAGGGCGAACACTGAAGCTTTCTTT,TRBD1,TRBJ1-1,15,TRBV2
CASSPGTQGFGEKLFF,TGTGCCAGCTCACCGGGAACACAGGGGTTCGGTGAAAAACTGTTTTTT,TRBD1,TRBJ1-4,16,TRBV18